These 23 T cell receptor beta chains came from one sample sequenced in a study of blood T cells in healthy people across ages. With a J-beta primer mix and a sample-barcoded 5' primer, a second PCR ran roughly 6 to 12 cycles. TCRdb redid the calling of the 5' RACE reads with MiXCR, one entry per CDR3 protein. Here the sample spans about 720,000 distinct CDR3 sequences, 22% being singletons. Sequences were obtained from blood. The source of these receptors is a man aged 70 or older in good health.

On this clonotype itself: A much bigger clone sits one base away, suggesting this may be a read error. V gene TRBV28 combines with J gene TRBJ2-3; D may be TRBD2 (5 bases). Germline V gene data show CDR1 as MDHEN and CDR2 as SYDVKM. This CDR3 is 12 amino acids long. The germline V and J ends were trimmed by 6 bases and 7 bases, with 11 bases remaining between them. This CDR3 reads CASRFRRNTQYF. As DNA, the CDR3 is TGTGCCAGCAGGTTTAGGAGGAATACGCAGTATTTT.

This clonotype turned up a few times. A much larger clone differs from this one at a single base, so this may be a read error. This sequence joins TRBV11-2 and TRBJ2-3; perhaps D is TRBD1 or TRBD2 (5 bases each). Trimming pared 3 bases from V and 2 bases from J, leaving 9 bases between. The CDR3 has 14 residues. From germline, CDR1 is SGHAT and CDR2 FQNNGV. CDR3 protein: CASSFRGTTDTQYF. For the CDR3, the DNA is TGTGCCAGCAGCTTTCGAGGGACCACAGATACGCAGTATTTT.

This clonotype has only a few counts. This sequence joins TRBV29-1 and TRBJ1-2; D is unclear. Germline V CDR1 and CDR2: SQVTM, ANQGSEA. The V and J ends lost 4 bases and 1 base respectively, with 10 bases between them. The CDR3 is 13 amino acids. CDR3 coding DNA: TGCAGCGTTGTCCCCACGATTAACTATGGCTACACCTTC. Its protein is CSVVPTINYGYTF.

The chain links TRBV20-1 to TRBJ2-4; D gene uncertain. The CDR3 runs to 15 residues. Trimming shortened V by 1 base and J by 2 bases, and 12 bases separated the two germline ends. Germline assignment: CDR1 DFQATT and CDR2 SNEGSKA (reference sequence). CDR3 sequence reads: CSARVGELSKNIQYF. The CDR3 coding sequence is TGCAGTGCTAGAGTGGGCGAACTGTCCAAAAACATTCAGTACTTC.

This clonotype occurred many times. The genes are TRBV12-3 or TRBV12-4 and TRBJ2-1, with TRBD2 matching 13 bases. CDR3 length equals 15 residues. Losses at the gene ends were 5 bases for V and 8 bases for J; bases not matched to a gene: 6. The CDR3 coding sequence is TGTGCCAGCAGTCTCAGGACTAGCGGGAGAGATGAGCAGTTCTTC. Translation gives CASSLRTSGRDEQFF.

The table lists this clonotype with a few counts. The rearrangement links TRBV25-1 to TRBJ1-6; D not certain. The CDR3 spans 13 residues. Germline assignment: CDR1 MGHDK and CDR2 SYGVNS. Trimming shortened V by 9 bases and J by 6 bases, and 12 bases separated the two germline ends. In DNA form, the CDR3 reads TGTGCCAGTGCCCCGGGGTTTAATTCACCCCTCCACTTT. Its protein product is CASAPGFNSPLHF. The variable domain in full, completed from reference TRBV25-1 and TRBJ1-6, reads EADIYQTPRYLVIGTGKKITLECSQTMGHDKMYWYQQDPGMELHLIHYSYGVNSTEKGDLSSESTVSRIRTEHFPLTLESARPSHTSQYLCASAPGFNSPLHFGNGTRLTVT.

This clonotype has more than one count but fewer than ten. This chain links TRBV7-8 with TRBJ1-2; no clear D. Trimming took off 5 bases at V and 10 bases at J, with 11 bases between the two ends. In germline, CDR1 is SGHVS, CDR2 FQNEAQ. The CDR3 covers 11 residues. DNA of the CDR3: TGTGCCAGCAGCCAAGGGATGGCCTACACCTTC. This translates into CASSQGMAYTF. Filled out from reference TRBV7-8 and TRBJ1-2, the complete variable domain reads GAGVSQSPRYKVAKRGQDVALRCDPISGHVSLFWYQQALGQGPEFLTYFQNEAQLDKSGLPSDRFFAERPEGSVSTLKIQRTQQEDSAVYLCASSQGMAYTFGSGTRLTVV.

The chain employs TRBV12-3 or TRBV12-4 and TRBJ2-6, with 7 bases that match TRBD1. The V and J ends lost 7 bases and 0 bases, in that order; junction bases with no gene match: 9. The CDR3 consists of 17 residues. In DNA, the CDR3 is TGTGCCAGCAACCGACAGGGTTCCAGCTCTGGGGCCAACGTCCTGACTTTC. This translates into CASNRQGSSSGANVLTF.

This clonotype was recorded only once. The DNA of the CDR3 is TGTGCCAGCAGCCCACGGGTCGCACCAGAGACCCAGTACTTC. Encoded protein: CASSPRVAPETQYF. The rearrangement uses TRBV11-3 and TRBJ2-5; D uncertain. With 5 bases removed from V and 4 bases from J, the gap between germline ends came to 14 bases. CDR3 length equals 14 residues. Germline V lookup: CDR1 SGHNT, CDR2 YENEEA.

The rearrangement links TRBV3-1 to TRBJ1-1, with 7 nucleotides matching TRBD1. Germline CDR1 reads LGHDT; CDR2 reads YNNKEL (reference sequence). J lost 5 bases, V lost 1 base, and 4 bases had no gene match. This CDR3 contains 14 residues. The CDR3 region is CASSQGRGRTEAFF. The DNA of the CDR3 is TGTGCCAGCAGCCAAGGGAGGGGGCGTACTGAAGCTTTCTTT. Full variable domain (rest looked up from reference TRBV3-1 and TRBJ1-1): DTAVSQTPKYLVTQMGNDKSIKCEQNLGHDTMYWYKQDSKKFLKIMFSYNNKELIINETVPNRFSPKSPDKAHLNLHINSLELGDSAVYFCASSQGRGRTEAFFGQGTRLTVV.

The V gene is TRBV20-1, the J gene TRBJ1-2; TRBD1 is a possible D gene (5 bases). The V and J ends lost 0 bases and 6 bases respectively, with 20 bases between them. The CDR3 runs 16 residues. Per germline, CDR1 DFQATT and CDR2 SNEGSKA (reference sequence). CDR3: CSARDWAPGKLDGYTF. The CDR3 bases are TGCAGTGCTAGAGATTGGGCCCCAGGGAAATTGGATGGCTACACCTTC.

The gene calls are TRBV29-1 and TRBJ2-5; weak D call: TRBD1 (5 bases). V was shortened by 4 bases and J by 2 bases, with 17 bases between the two germline ends. This CDR3 comprises 15 residues. The germline CDR1 and CDR2 sequences are SQVTM and ANQGSEA. The CDR3 here is CSVVSGRRTQETQYF. The DNA for the CDR3 is TGCAGCGTTGTGTCTGGGCGGCGGACACAAGAGACCCAGTACTTC.

The J gene is TRBJ2-3, the V gene TRBV28; 9 bases map to TRBD1. J gave up 2 bases and V 4 bases, and 10 bases lay outside the gene matches. Germline V gene sequence: CDR1 MDHEN, CDR2 SYDVKM. The CDR3 loop spans 17 amino acids. CDR3 sequence (DNA): TGTGCCAGCAGTTCCCTAAAGACAGGGGGATTCACAGATACGCAGTATTTT. Its protein is CASSSLKTGGFTDTQYF. Variable domain in full (rest from reference TRBV28 and TRBJ2-3): DVKVTQSSRYLVKRTGEKVFLECVQDMDHENMFWYRQDPGLGLRLIYFSYDVKMKEKGDIPEGYSVSREKKERFSLILESASTNQTSMYLCASSSLKTGGFTDTQYFGPGTRLTVL.

In the case of this clonotype: A read error may produce the germline difference seen at one junction end. The V call is TRBV7-7, the J call TRBJ2-3; the D gene could be TRBD1 or TRBD2 (5 bases each). Germline V gives CDR1 SSHAT, CDR2 FNYEAQ (reference sequence). The CDR3 loop spans 13 amino acids. The CDR3 nucleotides are TGTGCCGGCAGCCGGGACGCCACAGATACGCAGTATTTT. Its translation is CAGSRDATDTQYF.

The sample holds a few counts of this clonotype. V is TRBV4-2 and J is TRBJ2-3; unclear D gene. The CDR3 is made up of 14 amino acids. Germline CDR1 and CDR2: LGHNA and YNFKEQ. Trimming pared 3 bases from V and 2 bases from J, leaving 9 bases between. CDR3 loop: CASSQATITDTQYF. DNA for the CDR3: TGTGCCAGCAGCCAGGCCACAATCACAGATACGCAGTATTTT.

The chain links TRBV18 to TRBJ1-4; 7 bases align to TRBD1. The J segment lost 3 bases and the V segment lost 1 base, leaving 11 bases of the junction unmatched. The V gene's germline CDR1 is KGHSH and CDR2 LQKENI. CDR3 length: 18 residues. As DNA, the CDR3 is TGTGCCAGCTCACCACGGGACAGTCGCTTTGCGGCTAATGAAAAACTGTTTTTT. Amino acids: CASSPRDSRFAANEKLFF.

This clonotype was picked up many times. This chain joins TRBV10-3 and TRBJ2-3, with D perhaps being TRBD1 or TRBD2 (5 bases each). The CDR3 has 16 residues. The V end was cut by 5 bases, the J end by 0 bases, with 15 bases between. Per the germline V gene, CDR1 is ENHRY and CDR2 is SYGVKD. CDR3 in DNA: TGTGCCATCAGTACGACCGGGACGTCTAGCACAGATACGCAGTATTTT. Amino acids: CAISTTGTSSTDTQYF.

This rearrangement joins TRBV12-3 or TRBV12-4 to TRBJ2-5; D is unclear. The CDR3 spans 14 residues. The ends were cut back, 5 bases at V and 1 base at J, with 11 bases in the middle. DNA of the CDR3: TGTGCCAGCAGTCCTCCATATTCCCAAGAGACCCAGTACTTC. Translation gives CASSPPYSQETQYF.

This clonotype appeared many times. The J gene is TRBJ2-1, the V gene TRBV19; 11 nucleotides align to TRBD2. The CDR3 runs to 15 residues. The germline V gene has CDR1 LNHDA and CDR2 SQIVND (reference sequence). The V segment lost 7 bases and the J segment 3 bases; nucleotides outside the gene matches: 5. DNA of the CDR3: TGTGCCAGTAAGCTAGCGGGAGGAGGCTACAATGAGCAGTTCTTC. Protein product: CASKLAGGGYNEQFF.

This clonotype has only a few counts. This chain links TRBV5-1 with TRBJ2-6, with D perhaps given as TRBD1 or TRBD2 (6 bases each). Trimming left V 4 bases short and J 0 bases short, with 14 bases between. CDR1 is SGHRS and CDR2 is YFSETQ in the germline V gene. The CDR3 loop spans 17 amino acids. CDR3 residues: CASSQGGGNSGANVLTF. The CDR3 DNA reads TGCGCCAGCAGCCAAGGAGGGGGGAACTCTGGGGCCAACGTCCTGACTTTC.

The table lists this clonotype with a few counts. The CDR3 reads CASSQDSGYGTGELFF. The CDR3 bases are TGCGCCAGCAGCCAAGATTCCGGGTACGGCACCGGGGAGCTGTTTTTT. V usage is TRBV4-3 and J usage is TRBJ2-2; D call uncertain. The V and J ends lost 0 bases and 4 bases respectively, with 12 bases between them. The CDR3 consists of 16 residues. Germline assignment: CDR1 LGHNA and CDR2 YSLEER.

There are a few counts of this clonotype. The chain couples TRBV12-3 or TRBV12-4 to TRBJ1-5; D is undetermined. The CDR3 covers 15 residues. The V end was cut by 4 bases, the J end by 1 base, with 11 bases between. The CDR3 spells CASSSNGRSNQPQHF. In DNA form, the CDR3 reads TGTGCCAGCAGTTCTAACGGACGGAGCAATCAGCCCCAGCATTTT.

This clonotype was recorded a few times. V and J are TRBV6-2 or TRBV6-3 and TRBJ2-7; D is unresolved. The CDR3 runs to 14 residues. Germline assignment: CDR1 MNHEY and CDR2 SVGEGT. V was cut by 0 bases and J by 2 bases, with 8 bases left in between. The CDR3: CASSYSSGAYEQYV. CDR3 sequence (DNA): TGTGCCAGCAGTTACTCGAGTGGGGCCTACGAGCAGTACGTC.